The 27 T cell receptor beta chains given below trace back to one sample, sequenced in a study of siplizumab effects on memory and regulatory T cells. Repertoires were generated with immunoSEQ multiplex PCR, while TCRdb's copy carries only in-frame clones and drops some. Counted here are over 85,000 clones, more than 85% occurring once; the ten biggest clones make up around 1.1%. The sample comprised CD4+ T cells sorted from blood. The receptors stem from a human donor in good health.

The J gene is TRBJ1-4, the V gene TRBV4-1; D gene unclear. This CDR3 spans 15 amino acids. V lost 4 bases and J lost 7, with 16 bases in between. The germline gives CDR1 MGHRA, CDR2 YSYEKL. The CDR3 sequence: CASSPLGQKLEKLFF. CDR3 DNA: TGCGCCAGCAGCCCCTTAGGGCAAAAGCTTGAAAAACTGTTTTTT.

V is TRBV9 and J is TRBJ2-5; 10 nucleotides match TRBD2. After removal of 0 bases from V and 5 bases from J, the junction contained 7 bases not matched to a gene. The CDR3 is made up of 16 amino acids. Germline V lookup: CDR1 SGDLS, CDR2 YYNGEE. The CDR3 DNA reads TGTGCCAGCAGCGTAGCGCTAGCGGGAGTTGGTGAGACCCAGTACTTC. This codes for CASSVALAGVGETQYF.

The J gene is TRBJ1-1, the V gene TRBV4-1; D gene uncertain. This CDR3 has 14 amino acids. Trimming removed 3 bases from V and 6 bases from J, with 14 bases in between. Germline CDR1 MGHRA, CDR2 YSYEKL. DNA of the CDR3: TGCGCCAGCAGCCATCCTATCAGGCGCCCTGAAGCTTTCTTT. Protein sequence: CASSHPIRRPEAFF.

A remark on this clone: Other nucleotide sequences in the sample specify the same CDR3. This chain joins TRBV7-8 and TRBJ1-2; the match to TRBD1 covers 8 bases. After removal of 1 base from V and 1 base from J, the junction contained 2 bases not matched to a gene. CDR1 is SGHVS and CDR2 is FQNEAQ in the germline V gene. The CDR3 is 15 residues long. The CDR3 loop reads CASSLGTGYNYGYTF. Written as DNA, the CDR3 is TGTGCCAGCAGCTTAGGGACAGGGTATAACTATGGCTACACCTTC.

This rearrangement joins TRBV6-1 to TRBJ2-5; TRBD2 matches 13 bases. Germline V gives CDR1 MNHNS, CDR2 SASEGT. The CDR3 has 17 residues. J lost 5 bases, V lost 4 bases, and 10 bases had no gene match. The CDR3 here is CASSVTSGRALRETQYF. Written as DNA, the CDR3 is TGTGCCAGCAGTGTAACTAGCGGGAGGGCCTTGAGGGAGACCCAGTACTTC.

The chain is built from TRBV20-1 and TRBJ2-3; D not certain. Deletions cut 5 bases from V and 4 bases from J, with 7 bases between. Germline CDR1 reads DFQATT; CDR2 reads SNEGSKA (reference sequence). The CDR3 consists of 11 residues. Here the CDR3 reads CSASLADTQYF. DNA for the CDR3: TGCAGTGCTTCTCTCGCAGATACGCAGTATTTT.

The chain has TRBV28 and TRBJ1-1; the D gene is possibly TRBD1 (5 bases). Germline CDR1 is MDHEN and CDR2 is SYDVKM. V lost 7 bases and J 3 bases, leaving 15 bases between the germline ends. This CDR3 spans 14 amino acids. This chain's CDR3 is CASTLSPGYTEAFF. The CDR3 DNA reads TGTGCCAGCACCCTAAGTCCAGGGTACACTGAAGCTTTCTTT.

This clone has just one count. This sequence joins TRBV16 and TRBJ2-6; weak D call: TRBD2 (5 bases). The V end lost 4 bases, the J end lost 0 bases, and 13 bases lay between the germline ends. Germline assignment: CDR1 KGHSY and CDR2 FQNENV. The CDR3 loop spans 17 amino acids. CDR3: CASSPGYRDSGANVLTF. DNA of the CDR3: TGTGCCAGCAGCCCCGGATATCGGGACTCTGGGGCCAACGTCCTGACTTTC.

This chain uses TRBV5-4 with TRBJ1-1; D perhaps matches TRBD1 (6 bases). V was clipped by 4 bases and J by 3 bases, with 19 bases between them. Germline-derived CDR1 and CDR2 are SGHNT and YYREEE (reference sequence). There are 16 residues in the CDR3. The CDR3 loop reads CASSQEVVRGDTEAFF. The CDR3, as DNA: TGTGCCAGCAGCCAAGAGGTCGTCAGGGGCGACACTGAAGCTTTCTTT.

The chain uses TRBV6-4 and TRBJ1-5; 7 bases match TRBD1. Germline loops: CDR1 MRHNA, CDR2 SNTAGT. V trimming: 5 bases; J trimming: 0 bases; junction bases outside the gene matches: 10. The CDR3 loop spans 17 amino acids. The DNA for the CDR3 is TGTGCCAGCAGTTTAGACAGGGCCCCCTATAGCAATCAGCCCCAGCATTTT. Protein: CASSLDRAPYSNQPQHF.

The chain couples TRBV30 to TRBJ1-2; 9 bases are shared with TRBD1. The CDR3 covers 13 residues. V dropped 5 bases and J dropped 7; count of bases not matched to a gene: 8. CDR1 GTSNPN and CDR2 SVGIG come from the germline V gene (reference sequence). The CDR3 coding sequence is TGTGCCTGGGGAAGACAGGGGGTTAGTGGCTACACCTTC. This sequence encodes CAWGRQGVSGYTF.

This chain links TRBV11-2 with TRBJ2-7; the D gene is possibly TRBD2 (6 bases). The CDR3 covers 15 residues. Trimming shortened V by 5 bases and J by 0 bases, and 14 bases separated the two germline ends. The germline gives CDR1 SGHAT, CDR2 FQNNGV. The CDR3 region has the DNA TGTGCCAGCAGCGCCTCTAGCGTTAGCTCCTACGAGCAGTACTTC. It is translated as CASSASSVSSYEQYF.

This rearrangement joins TRBV30 to TRBJ2-3; D is possibly TRBD1 (6 bases). The germline V gene has CDR1 GTSNPN and CDR2 SVGIG (reference sequence). With 3 bases removed from V and 6 bases from J, the gap between germline ends came to 7 bases. This CDR3 region has 11 residues. The CDR3 DNA reads as TGTGCCTGGAGACAGGGCGATACGCAGTATTTT. This sequence encodes CAWRQGDTQYF.

This chain connects TRBV5-4 to TRBJ2-3; D gene uncertain. The V and J ends lost 0 bases and 1 base respectively, with 6 bases between them. The CDR3 runs 14 residues. Germline V gene lookup returns CDR1 SGHNT and CDR2 YYREEE (reference sequence). The CDR3 spells CASSLGARTDTQYF. The CDR3, as DNA: TGTGCCAGCAGCTTGGGGGCGCGCACAGATACGCAGTATTTT.

V usage is TRBV18 and J usage is TRBJ1-1; D is uncertain. The V gene's germline CDR1 is KGHSH and CDR2 LQKENI. The CDR3 spans 15 residues. Trimming stripped 6 bases from V and 3 bases from J, with 17 bases between. The DNA for the CDR3 is TGTGCCAGCTCCCCCAAGGAGACGGTGGACACTGAAGCTTTCTTT. Amino acid sequence: CASSPKETVDTEAFF. Full variable domain (rest looked up from reference TRBV18 and TRBJ1-1): NAGVMQNPRHLVRRRGQEARLRCSPMKGHSHVYWYRQLPEEGLKFMVYLQKENIIDESGMPKERFSAEFPKEGPSILRIQQVVRGDSAAYFCASSPKETVDTEAFFGQGTRLTVV.

The rearrangement links TRBV6-6 to TRBJ2-7, with 9 bases matching TRBD1. Per germline, CDR1 MNHNY and CDR2 SVGAGI (reference sequence). Trimming took 0 bases from V and 7 from J; bases not matched to a gene: 10. This CDR3 contains 16 residues. CDR3: CASSYSRDRGAREQYF. The CDR3, as DNA: TGTGCCAGCAGTTACTCTAGAGACAGGGGGGCTAGGGAGCAGTACTTC.

V and J are TRBV28 and TRBJ2-7; 9 bases map to TRBD1. Germline values: CDR1 MDHEN, CDR2 SYDVKM. Trimming at V came to 6 bases and at J to 0 bases, leaving 3 bases not matched to a gene. The CDR3 loop spans 14 amino acids. The CDR3 bases are TGTGCCAGCAGAGGGACAGGGACCTCCTACGAGCAGTACTTC. Its protein product is CASRGTGTSYEQYF.

The chain links TRBV21-1 to TRBJ2-5; the table's D call TRBD2 went unverified against the DNA. TRBV21-1 is annotated as a pseudogene. The CDR3 spans 17 residues. The CDR3 region is CARKKGGRTSGSETQYF. The CDR3, as DNA: TGTGCCAGAAAGAAGGGGGGACGGACTAGCGGGAGTGAGACCCAGTACTTC.

The chain couples TRBV15 to TRBJ1-5; D remains ambiguous. The CDR3 contains 13 residues. Trimming stripped 1 base from V and 6 bases from J, with 7 bases between. CDR1 and CDR2 from the germline V gene are LNHNV and YYDKDF (reference sequence). This CDR3 is CATSRGAGQPQHF. The CDR3, as DNA: TGTGCCACCAGCAGAGGGGCGGGTCAGCCCCAGCATTTT.

The gene calls are TRBV7-7 and TRBJ2-7; unclear D gene. Trimming pared 4 bases from V and 5 bases from J, leaving 12 bases between. This CDR3 region has 13 residues. CDR1 and CDR2 (germline): SSHAT, FNYEAQ (reference sequence). CDR3 residues: CASSSSVAHEQYF. CDR3 nucleotides: TGTGCCAGCAGCTCCTCGGTAGCCCACGAGCAGTACTTC.

The chain links TRBV6-1 to TRBJ1-3; 8 bases are a match to TRBD1. V shed 8 bases, J shed 0 bases, and the junction held 3 bases outside the gene matches. CDR1 and CDR2 (germline): MNHNS, SASEGT. This CDR3 comprises 14 residues. CDR3 coding DNA: TGTGCCAGCCAGGGGGCTGGCTCTGGAAACACCATATATTTT. Translation gives CASQGAGSGNTIYF.

The V call is TRBV7-9, the J call TRBJ2-1, with D perhaps TRBD1 (6 bases). V lost 4 bases to trimming and J lost 0 bases, with 16 bases between them. This CDR3 comprises 17 residues. CDR1 SEHNR and CDR2 FQNEAQ come from the germline V gene (reference sequence). The CDR3: CASSSPPDRSSYNEQFF. The CDR3 nucleotides are TGTGCCAGCAGCTCCCCCCCGGACAGAAGCTCCTACAATGAGCAGTTCTTC.

The genes are TRBV9 and TRBJ2-5, with D possibly being TRBD1 or TRBD2 (6 bases each). Germline V gene data show CDR1 as SGDLS and CDR2 as YYNGEE. The V and J ends lost 0 bases and 3 bases respectively, with 24 bases between them. This CDR3 is built from 19 residues. The CDR3 loop reads CASSVAGAGAGFGEETQYF. For the CDR3, the DNA is TGTGCCAGCAGCGTAGCGGGGGCAGGGGCTGGTTTCGGGGAAGAGACCCAGTACTTC.

V gene TRBV4-2 combines with J gene TRBJ1-4; 7 bases fit TRBD1. The length of the CDR3 is 17 residues. Germline V CDR1 and CDR2: LGHNA, YNFKEQ. Trimming took 1 base from V and 0 from J; bases not matched to a gene: 5. The CDR3 region has the DNA TGTGCCAGCAGCCAAGGGGTAGACAGGGCAACTAATGAAAAACTGTTTTTT. This sequence encodes CASSQGVDRATNEKLFF.

The chain joins TRBV7-9 to TRBJ2-7, with a weak D call TRBD2 (7 bases). Trimming cost V 4 bases and J 0 bases, with 13 bases left between them. There are 15 residues in the CDR3. The germline gives CDR1 SEHNR, CDR2 FQNEAQ (reference sequence). Here the CDR3 reads CASSWDRGASYEQYF. CDR3 nucleotide sequence: TGTGCCAGCAGCTGGGACCGGGGGGCCTCCTACGAGCAGTACTTC. The full variable domain, with the rest looked up from reference TRBV7-9 and TRBJ2-7, is DTGVSQNPRHKITKRGQNVTFRCDPISEHNRLYWYRQTLGQGPEFLTYFQNEAQLEKSRLLSDRFSAERPKGSFSTLEIQRTEQGDSAMYLCASSWDRGASYEQYFGPGTRLTVT.

The chain uses TRBV28 and TRBJ1-4; tentative D call: TRBD1 (6 bases). Germline V lookup: CDR1 MDHEN, CDR2 SYDVKM. V was shortened by 5 bases and J by 5 bases, with 24 bases between the two germline ends. The CDR3 sequence is 18 residues long. The CDR3 nucleotides are TGTGCCAGCAGTCACTTATCCGTTGGACAGCCACCAAATGAAAAACTGTTTTTT. Translated, it gives CASSHLSVGQPPNEKLFF.

The chain has TRBV11-3 and TRBJ2-3, with no clear D. The CDR3 extends over 14 amino acids. Germline-derived CDR1 and CDR2 are SGHNT and YENEEA. V lost 0 bases and J lost 0, with 4 bases in between. CDR3 DNA: TGTGCCAGCAGCTTAGATCCTAGCACAGATACGCAGTATTTT. As protein: CASSLDPSTDTQYF.